The 22 T cell receptor beta chains below all came from one sample that was sequenced in a study of cytomegalovirus exposure and HLA in healthy donors (dated by TCRdb to 2017 to 2019). Libraries came from the immunoSEQ multiplex PCR assay. A mixture of 60 forward primers for TCR Vbeta segments and 13 reverse primers for TCR Jbeta segments was used in the multiplex PCR. Here the immuneACCESS table is served through TCRdb, limited to in-frame sequences with V and J called. Missing clones are a known gap in these copies; in checked studies unresolved V genes cover under half, and the rest lacks a known reason. The sample records about 140,000 clones, more than 75% of which are singletons. The ten largest make up around 3.7% of the sample. Sequences were obtained from PBMCs. The receptor source for this set is a man aged 18 to 29 in good health and CMV-seronegative.

The chain recombines TRBV5-1 with TRBJ2-5; 11 bases are shared with TRBD2. The germline gives CDR1 SGHRS, CDR2 YFSETQ. The V and J ends lost 0 bases and 4 bases, in that order; junction bases with no gene match: 11. The CDR3 sequence is 18 residues long. In DNA form, the CDR3 reads TGCGCCAGCAGCTTGGTGCTGCCTAGCGGGGGGCCCGGAGAGACCCAGTACTTC. Amino acids: CASSLVLPSGGPGETQYF. The full variable domain, with the rest looked up from reference TRBV5-1 and TRBJ2-5, is KAGVTQTPRYLIKTRGQQVTLSCSPISGHRSVSWYQQTPGQGLQFLFEYFSETQRNKGNFPGRFSGRQFSNSRSEMNVSTLELGDSALYLCASSLVLPSGGPGETQYFGPGTRLLVL.

This clone was seen just once. The gene calls are TRBV2 and TRBJ1-4, with TRBD1 as a possible D gene (5 bases). CDR1 is SNHLY and CDR2 is FYNNEI in the germline V gene. The CDR3 consists of 14 residues. V was clipped by 6 bases and J by 1 base, with 9 bases between them. The CDR3 region has the DNA TGTGCCAGCAGCGCGACAGTAACTAATGAAAAACTGTTTTTT. This translates into CASSATVTNEKLFF.

On this clone itself: A junction boundary mismatches the germline segment, possibly from a read error. Other DNA sequences in this sample translate to the same CDR3. The rearrangement joins TRBV2 to TRBJ1-6; 7 positions agree with TRBD1. Germline assignment: CDR1 SNHLY and CDR2 FYNNEI. The CDR3 is 14 residues long. CDR3 DNA: TGCGCCAGCAGTATGGGGACAGATGGATCACCCCTCCACTTT. Protein product: CASSMGTDGSPLHF.

The table lists this clone with a few counts. The V gene is TRBV19, the J gene TRBJ2-5; D may be TRBD1 (5 bases). Trimming left V 5 bases short and J 4 bases short, with 11 bases between. Germline assignment: CDR1 LNHDA and CDR2 SQIVND (reference sequence). The CDR3 sequence is 13 residues long. CDR3 bases: TGTGCCAGTAGTGCCGCAGGGTTAGAGACCCAGTACTTC. Residues: CASSAAGLETQYF.

This chain joins TRBV7-2 and TRBJ2-5; 15 nucleotides agree with TRBD2. Germline CDR1 SGHTA, CDR2 FQGNSA. This CDR3 spans 16 amino acids. The ends lost 5 bases at V and 4 bases at J; junction bases unmatched: 5. The CDR3 sequence is CASSPWTSGRAETQYF. CDR3 nucleotides: TGTGCCAGCAGCCCCTGGACTAGCGGGAGGGCAGAGACCCAGTACTTC.

The chain couples TRBV18 to TRBJ2-7; 12 nucleotides line up with TRBD1. V trimming: 2 bases; J trimming: 5 bases; junction bases outside the gene matches: 7. The CDR3 length is 16 residues. The germline V gene has CDR1 KGHSH and CDR2 LQKENI. The CDR3 region is CASSPMGQGADHEQYF. CDR3 nucleotides: TGTGCCAGCTCACCAATGGGACAGGGGGCTGACCACGAGCAGTACTTC.

The table lists this clone with a few counts. This sequence joins TRBV4-1 and TRBJ1-4; possible D gene TRBD1, 5 bases. This CDR3 has 16 residues. V lost 1 base and J lost 0, with 9 bases in between. Germline CDR1 and CDR2: MGHRA and YSYEKL. The CDR3: CASSQVSGATNEKLFF. The DNA for the CDR3 is TGCGCCAGCAGCCAAGTGTCGGGGGCAACTAATGAAAAACTGTTTTTT.

The rearrangement joins TRBV19 to TRBJ1-1; TRBD1 aligns across 8 bases. The CDR3 runs 15 residues. Trimming took 4 bases from V and 1 from J; bases not matched to a gene: 5. Germline-derived CDR1 and CDR2 are LNHDA and SQIVND (reference sequence). This chain's CDR3 is CASSKYGQGNTEAFF. The CDR3 region has the DNA TGTGCCAGTAGTAAATACGGACAGGGGAACACTGAAGCTTTCTTT.

CDR3 region: CASGLTLAGASEQFF. The CDR3 DNA reads as TGTGCCAGCGGCCTTACCCTAGCGGGAGCGAGTGAGCAGTTCTTC. The chain combines TRBV7-2 with TRBJ2-1; 10 nucleotides agree with TRBD2. Unmatched junction bases numbered 13, after V lost 8 bases and J lost 9 bases. The CDR3 runs to 15 residues. Germline V gene lookup returns CDR1 SGHTA and CDR2 FQGNSA.

The chain carries TRBV23-1 and TRBJ2-7, with a tentative D call TRBD1 (5 bases). TRBV23-1 is an ORF, with its function uncertain. V gave up 6 bases and J gave up 0 bases, with 12 bases separating them. The CDR3 extends over 14 amino acids. CDR3 region: CASRSGRASYEQYF. The DNA for the CDR3 is TGCGCCAGCAGGTCTGGCAGGGCCTCCTACGAGCAGTACTTC.

The chain couples TRBV27 to TRBJ1-1; maybe TRBD1 (5 bases). The V gene lost 5 bases and the J gene lost 8 bases, with 15 bases spanning the gap. The CDR3 sequence is 13 residues long. CDR1 MNHEY and CDR2 SMNVEV come from the germline V gene (reference sequence). CDR3 sequence: CASSPVLGGEAFF. CDR3 sequence (DNA): TGTGCCAGCAGTCCCGTATTGGGGGGGGAAGCTTTCTTT.

The chain carries TRBV27 and TRBJ1-2, with TRBD1 identical over 8 bases. J was trimmed by 3 bases and V by 5 bases; bases with no gene match: 8. Germline-derived CDR1 and CDR2 are MNHEY and SMNVEV (reference sequence). This CDR3 is 15 amino acids long. The CDR3 spells CASSPGDRIDYGYTF. Written as DNA, the CDR3 is TGTGCCAGCAGTCCAGGGGACAGGATCGACTATGGCTACACCTTC.

The chain recombines TRBV19 with TRBJ2-7, with D maybe TRBD1 (6 bases). V was cut by 7 bases and J by 3 bases, with 16 bases left in between. Germline CDR1 is LNHDA and CDR2 is SQIVND (reference sequence). The CDR3 contains 14 residues. The DNA for the CDR3 is TGTGCCAGTACCCCGGGGACACCAGTCTACGAGCAGTACTTC. Amino acids: CASTPGTPVYEQYF.

The J gene is TRBJ2-7, the V gene TRBV7-8; TRBD1 might be the D (6 bases). V dropped 4 bases and J dropped 2 bases, with 15 bases sitting between them. CDR1 SGHVS and CDR2 FQNEAQ come from the germline V gene. The CDR3 has 15 residues. The CDR3 spells CASSSDGTRPYEQYF. CDR3 sequence (DNA): TGTGCCAGCAGCTCCGACGGGACACGACCCTACGAGCAGTACTTC.

A few counts support this clone. This chain connects TRBV28 to TRBJ2-3; TRBD1 aligns across 9 bases. The V and J ends lost 6 bases and 6 bases, in that order; junction bases with no gene match: 16. This CDR3 spans 17 amino acids. Looked up from germline, CDR1 is MDHEN and CDR2 is SYDVKM. In nucleotides, the CDR3 is TGTGCCAGCAGCCACTTTGTGGGGACAGGGAATCCCGATACGCAGTATTTT. Protein: CASSHFVGTGNPDTQYF.

This chain links TRBV5-6 with TRBJ1-5; TRBD1 agrees at 7 bases. CDR3 length: 18 residues. After removal of 2 bases from V and 0 bases from J, the junction contained 11 bases not matched to a gene. Germline assignment: CDR1 SGHDT and CDR2 YYEEEE. CDR3 amino acids: CASSFRQGGGYSNQPQHF. The CDR3 region has the DNA TGTGCCAGCAGCTTCAGACAGGGTGGGGGTTATAGCAATCAGCCCCAGCATTTT.

This chain connects TRBV5-4 to TRBJ1-2, with a tentative D call TRBD1 (6 bases). Germline lookup yields CDR1 SGHNT and CDR2 YYREEE (reference sequence). The CDR3 has 14 amino acids. The V end was cut by 0 bases, the J end by 4 bases, with 10 bases between. CDR3 bases: TGTGCCAGCAGCTTGGAAGGGGGAGTCTATGGCTACACCTTC. This sequence encodes CASSLEGGVYGYTF. The full variable domain, completed using reference TRBV5-4 and TRBJ1-2, is ETGVTQSPTHLIKTRGQQVTLRCSSQSGHNTVSWYQQALGQGPQFIFQYYREEENGRGNFPPRFSGLQFPNYSSELNVNALELDDSALYLCASSLEGGVYGYTFGSGTRLTVV.

V and J are TRBV5-5 and TRBJ1-2; 12 bases line up with TRBD1. The V and J ends lost 2 bases and 8 bases, in that order; junction bases with no gene match: 13. Germline V gene sequence: CDR1 SGHKS, CDR2 YYEKEE (reference sequence). The CDR3 runs 17 residues. CDR3 in DNA: TGTGCCAGCAGCTTAGATCCGGGGGACAGGGGGCCGGGAGGCTACACCTTC. This gives the protein CASSLDPGDRGPGGYTF.

This clone was detected only once. V and J are TRBV7-9 and TRBJ2-5, with a possible D match to TRBD1 (6 bases). The length of the CDR3 is 15 residues. Trimming took off 1 base at V and 2 bases at J, with 11 bases between the two ends. The germline V gene encodes CDR1 SEHNR and CDR2 FQNEAQ (reference sequence). This CDR3 is CASSLGWDTQETQYF. CDR3 coding DNA: TGTGCCAGCAGCTTAGGTTGGGACACGCAAGAGACCCAGTACTTC.

In this sample, this clone turned up once. The chain employs TRBV30 and TRBJ1-3, with a possible D match to TRBD1 (5 bases). V lost 3 bases and J 0 bases, leaving 12 bases between the germline ends. This CDR3 comprises 15 residues. Germline V gives CDR1 GTSNPN, CDR2 SVGIG (reference sequence). CDR3 protein: CAWSPDSYSGNTIYF. The DNA for the CDR3 is TGTGCCTGGAGCCCTGACAGCTACTCTGGAAACACCATATATTTT.

V gene TRBV12-5 combines with J gene TRBJ1-1, with 9 nucleotides matching TRBD1. Germline values: CDR1 LGHNT, CDR2 FRNRAP. J lost 3 bases, V lost 0 bases, and 8 bases had no gene match. The CDR3 is 17 amino acids. In nucleotides, the CDR3 is TGTGCTAGTGGTTTGGTAACGGGACAGGGTCCGGACACTGAAGCTTTCTTT. Amino acids: CASGLVTGQGPDTEAFF.

This clone is a singleton in its sample. This rearrangement joins TRBV6-6 to TRBJ1-5; D ambiguous. Germline V gene lookup returns CDR1 MNHNY and CDR2 SVGAGI (reference sequence). The length of the CDR3 is 12 residues. V lost 6 bases, J lost 7 bases, and 10 bases lay in between. The CDR3 sequence: CASSPQTQPQHF. DNA for the CDR3: TGTGCCAGCAGCCCCCAGACACAGCCCCAGCATTTT.